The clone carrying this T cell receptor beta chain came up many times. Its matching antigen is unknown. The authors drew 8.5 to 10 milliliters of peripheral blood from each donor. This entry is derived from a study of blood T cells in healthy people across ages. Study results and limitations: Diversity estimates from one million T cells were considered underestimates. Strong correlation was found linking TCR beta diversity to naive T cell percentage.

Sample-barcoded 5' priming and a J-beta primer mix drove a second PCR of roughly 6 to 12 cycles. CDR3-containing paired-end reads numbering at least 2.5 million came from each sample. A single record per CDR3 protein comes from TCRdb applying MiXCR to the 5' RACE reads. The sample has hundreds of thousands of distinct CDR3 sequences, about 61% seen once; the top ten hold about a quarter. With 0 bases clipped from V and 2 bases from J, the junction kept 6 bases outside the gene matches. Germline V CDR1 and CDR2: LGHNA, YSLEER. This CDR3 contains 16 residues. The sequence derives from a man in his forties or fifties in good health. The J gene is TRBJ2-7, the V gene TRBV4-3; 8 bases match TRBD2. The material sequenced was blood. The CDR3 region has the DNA TGCGCCAGCAGCCAAGACCCCGGGACTAGAACCTACGAGCAGTACTTC. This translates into CASSQDPGTRTYEQYF.